This T cell receptor (beta chain) stems from a study of shared clonotypes between healthy human individuals. Study background: There were three CD4 naive, three CD4 memory, two CD8 naive and one CD8 memory plates per donor.

The CDR3 is made up of 15 amino acids. Germline-derived CDR1 and CDR2 are SGHTA and FQGTGA. V lost 3 bases and J 0 bases, leaving 12 bases between the germline ends. Each sorted subset replicate got 200 ng genomic DNA, 30,000 or so genomes. Here immunoSEQ multiplex PCR was the method, and the copy in TCRdb shows in-frame clones only, minus some. The repertoire holds 2 million to 3 million clones, with more than 85% as singletons. The sequence was collected from a man younger than 35 in good health. Some clones in this sample may be carry-over from other donors' samples. The sequenced material came from naive CD4+ T cells from PBMCs. Subset described: CD45RA+ positively selected. The chain employs TRBV7-3 and TRBJ2-7; D is unclear. The CDR3 DNA reads as TGTGCCAGCAGCTTGTTGGCAGCTCCCTCCTACGAGCAGTACTTC. It encodes CASSLLAAPSYEQYF.